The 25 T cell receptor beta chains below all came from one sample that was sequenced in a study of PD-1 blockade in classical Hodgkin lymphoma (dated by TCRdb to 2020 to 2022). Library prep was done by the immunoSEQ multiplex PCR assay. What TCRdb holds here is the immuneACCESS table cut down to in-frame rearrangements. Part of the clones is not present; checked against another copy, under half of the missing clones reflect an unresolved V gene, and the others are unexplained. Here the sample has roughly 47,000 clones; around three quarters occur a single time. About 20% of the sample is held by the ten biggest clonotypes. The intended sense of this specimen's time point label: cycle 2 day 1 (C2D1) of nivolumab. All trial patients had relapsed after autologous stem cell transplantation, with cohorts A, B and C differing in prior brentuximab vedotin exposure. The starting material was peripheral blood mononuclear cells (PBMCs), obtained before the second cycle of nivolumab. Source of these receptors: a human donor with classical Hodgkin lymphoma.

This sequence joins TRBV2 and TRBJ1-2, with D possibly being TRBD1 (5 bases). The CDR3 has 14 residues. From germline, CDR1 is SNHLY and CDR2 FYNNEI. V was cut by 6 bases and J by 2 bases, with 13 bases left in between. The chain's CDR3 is CASRAFRDNYGYTF. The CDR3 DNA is TGTGCCAGCAGAGCCTTCAGGGACAACTATGGCTACACCTTC.

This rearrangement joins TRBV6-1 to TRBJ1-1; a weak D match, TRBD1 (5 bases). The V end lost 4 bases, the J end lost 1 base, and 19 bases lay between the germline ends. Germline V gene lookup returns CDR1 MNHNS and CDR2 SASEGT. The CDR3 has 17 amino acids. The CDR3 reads CASSGLVKGLTNTEAFF. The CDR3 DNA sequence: TGTGCCAGCAGTGGGCTGGTAAAGGGACTGACGAACACTGAAGCTTTCTTT.

CDR3 in DNA: TGTGCCAGCACCCTCCGCAGTTGGGAAGTGGCTTTCTTT. Its protein is CASTLRSWEVAFF. The genes are TRBV11-2 and TRBJ1-1; D unresolved. This CDR3 has 13 amino acids. Trimming removed 7 bases from V and 11 bases from J, with 20 bases in between. CDR1 SGHAT and CDR2 FQNNGV come from the germline V gene.

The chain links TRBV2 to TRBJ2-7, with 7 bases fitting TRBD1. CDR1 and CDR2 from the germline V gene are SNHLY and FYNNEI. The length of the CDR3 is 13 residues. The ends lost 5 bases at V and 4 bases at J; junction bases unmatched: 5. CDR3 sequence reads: CASSSGQPYEQYF. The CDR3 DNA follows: TGTGCCAGCAGTTCGGGACAGCCGTACGAGCAGTACTTC.

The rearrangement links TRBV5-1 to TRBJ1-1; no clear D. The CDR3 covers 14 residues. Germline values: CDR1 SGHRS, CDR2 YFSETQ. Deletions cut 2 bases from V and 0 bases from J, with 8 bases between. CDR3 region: CASSLAGMNTEAFF. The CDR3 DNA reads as TGCGCCAGCAGCTTAGCAGGCATGAACACTGAAGCTTTCTTT.

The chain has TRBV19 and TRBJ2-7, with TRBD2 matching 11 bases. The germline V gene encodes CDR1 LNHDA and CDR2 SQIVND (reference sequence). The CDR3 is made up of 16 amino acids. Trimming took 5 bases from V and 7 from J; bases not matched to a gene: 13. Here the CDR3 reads CASSRSSGGILKEQYF. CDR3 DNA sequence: TGTGCCAGTAGTCGATCTAGCGGGGGGATCCTTAAGGAGCAGTACTTC.

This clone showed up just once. The DNA for the CDR3 is TGTGCCTGGAGTACAACAGGGTTTTCCTACGAGCAGTACTTC. Translation gives CAWSTTGFSYEQYF. The chain carries TRBV30 and TRBJ2-7, with a possible D match to TRBD1 (6 bases). The germline V and J ends were trimmed by 2 bases and 1 base, with 12 bases remaining between them. The CDR3 contains 14 residues. From germline, CDR1 is GTSNPN and CDR2 SVGIG (reference sequence).

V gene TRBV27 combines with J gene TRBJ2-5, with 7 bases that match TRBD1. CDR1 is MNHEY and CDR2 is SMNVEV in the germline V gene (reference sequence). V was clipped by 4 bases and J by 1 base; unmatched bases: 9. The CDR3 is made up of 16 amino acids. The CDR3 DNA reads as TGTGCCAGCAGTTCTGACATCGGGACAGCCCAAGAGACCCAGTACTTC. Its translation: CASSSDIGTAQETQYF.

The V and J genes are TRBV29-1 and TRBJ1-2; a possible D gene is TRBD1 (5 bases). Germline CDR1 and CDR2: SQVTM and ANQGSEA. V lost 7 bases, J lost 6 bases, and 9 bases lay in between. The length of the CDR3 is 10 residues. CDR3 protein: CSGDSDGYTF. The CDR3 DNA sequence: TGCAGCGGCGACAGTGATGGCTACACCTTC.

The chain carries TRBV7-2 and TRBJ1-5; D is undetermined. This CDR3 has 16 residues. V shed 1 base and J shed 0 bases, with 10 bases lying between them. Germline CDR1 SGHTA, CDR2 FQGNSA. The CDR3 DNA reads TGTGCCAGCAGCTTAGTCAGTTCTCATAGCAATCAGCCCCAGCATTTT. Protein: CASSLVSSHSNQPQHF. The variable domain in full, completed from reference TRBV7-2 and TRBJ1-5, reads GAGVSQSPSNKVTEKGKDVELRCDPISGHTALYWYRQSLGQGLEFLIYFQGNSAPDKSGLPSDRFSAERTGGSVSTLTIQRTQQEDSAVYLCASSLVSSHSNQPQHFGDGTRLSIL.

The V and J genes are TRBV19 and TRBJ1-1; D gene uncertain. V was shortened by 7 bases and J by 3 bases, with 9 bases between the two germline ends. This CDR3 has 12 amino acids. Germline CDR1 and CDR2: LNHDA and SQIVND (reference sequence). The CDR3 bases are TGTGCCAGTACCCAGCCTGACACTGAAGCTTTCTTT. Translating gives CASTQPDTEAFF.

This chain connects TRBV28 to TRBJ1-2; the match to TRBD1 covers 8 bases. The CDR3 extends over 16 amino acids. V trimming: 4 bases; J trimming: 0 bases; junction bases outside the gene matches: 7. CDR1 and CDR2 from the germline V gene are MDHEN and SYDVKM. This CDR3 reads CASSSLGQGTNYGYTF. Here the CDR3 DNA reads TGTGCCAGCAGTTCCCTAGGACAGGGAACTAACTATGGCTACACCTTC.

This CDR3 is CASSGGSMVRETQYF. The CDR3 coding sequence is TGTGCCAGCAGTGGGGGTAGTATGGTGCGAGAGACCCAGTACTTC. The gene calls are TRBV27 and TRBJ2-5; either TRBD1 or TRBD2 may supply D (5 bases each). Between the trimmed V and J ends, which lost 5 bases and 4 bases, there was a span of 17 bases. The CDR3 has 15 residues. Germline V gene lookup returns CDR1 MNHEY and CDR2 SMNVEV (reference sequence).

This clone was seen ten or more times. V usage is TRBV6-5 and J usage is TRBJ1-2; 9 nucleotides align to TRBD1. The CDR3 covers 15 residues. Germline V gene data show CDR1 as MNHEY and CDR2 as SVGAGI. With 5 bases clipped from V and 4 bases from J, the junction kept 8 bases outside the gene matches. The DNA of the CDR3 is TGTGCCAGCAGTATCGGACAGGGGAGTATCTATGGCTACACCTTC. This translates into CASSIGQGSIYGYTF.

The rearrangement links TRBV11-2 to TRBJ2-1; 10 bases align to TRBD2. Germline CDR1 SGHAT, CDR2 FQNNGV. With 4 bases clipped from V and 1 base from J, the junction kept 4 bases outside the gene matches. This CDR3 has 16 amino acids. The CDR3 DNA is TGTGCCAGCAGCTCCCTAGCGGGAGTATCCTACAATGAGCAGTTCTTC. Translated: CASSSLAGVSYNEQFF.

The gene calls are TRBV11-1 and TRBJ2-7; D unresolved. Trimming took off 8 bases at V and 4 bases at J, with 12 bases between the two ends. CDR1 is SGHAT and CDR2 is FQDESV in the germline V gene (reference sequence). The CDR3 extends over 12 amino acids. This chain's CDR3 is CASLGTGYEQYF. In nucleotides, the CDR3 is TGTGCCAGCCTCGGAACTGGGTACGAGCAGTACTTC.

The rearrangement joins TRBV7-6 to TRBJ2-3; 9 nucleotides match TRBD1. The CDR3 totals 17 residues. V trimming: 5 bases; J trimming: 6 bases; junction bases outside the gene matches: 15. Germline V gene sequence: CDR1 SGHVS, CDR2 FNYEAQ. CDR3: CASSRGAGDRVPDTQYF. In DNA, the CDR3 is TGTGCCAGCAGCAGGGGGGCTGGGGACAGGGTCCCCGATACGCAGTATTTT. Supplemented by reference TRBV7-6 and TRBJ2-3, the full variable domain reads GAGVSQSPRYKVTKRGQDVALRCDPISGHVSLYWYRQALGQGPEFLTYFNYEAQQDKSGLPNDRFSAERPEGSISTLTIQRTEQRDSAMYRCASSRGAGDRVPDTQYFGPGTRLTVL.

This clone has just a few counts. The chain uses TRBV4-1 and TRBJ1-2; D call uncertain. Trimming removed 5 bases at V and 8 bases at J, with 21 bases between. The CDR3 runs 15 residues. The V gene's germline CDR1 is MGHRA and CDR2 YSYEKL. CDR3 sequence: CASSKKGPWVGGYTF. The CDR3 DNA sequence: TGCGCCAGCAGCAAAAAAGGGCCGTGGGTTGGAGGCTACACCTTC.

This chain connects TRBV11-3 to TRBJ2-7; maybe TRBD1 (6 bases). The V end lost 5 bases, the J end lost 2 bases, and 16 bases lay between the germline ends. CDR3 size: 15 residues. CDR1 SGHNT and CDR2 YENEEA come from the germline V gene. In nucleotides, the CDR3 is TGTGCCAGCAGCGGCACAGGGCTGCTGACCTACGAGCAGTACTTC. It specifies CASSGTGLLTYEQYF.

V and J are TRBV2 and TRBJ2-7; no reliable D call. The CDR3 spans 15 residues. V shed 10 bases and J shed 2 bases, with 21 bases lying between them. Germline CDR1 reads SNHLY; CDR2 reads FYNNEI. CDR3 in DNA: TGTGCCACACAACGCTTGGCAGGCTCCCCCTACGAGCAGTACTTC. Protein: CATQRLAGSPYEQYF.

This chain's CDR3 is CASRYLTDSYEQYF. The CDR3 nucleotides are TGCGCCAGCAGATATTTAACGGACTCCTACGAGCAGTACTTC. The V and J genes are TRBV5-1 and TRBJ2-7, with unresolved D. The CDR3 is 14 amino acids. V shed 5 bases and J shed 0 bases, with 12 bases lying between them. Germline V gene lookup returns CDR1 SGHRS and CDR2 YFSETQ.

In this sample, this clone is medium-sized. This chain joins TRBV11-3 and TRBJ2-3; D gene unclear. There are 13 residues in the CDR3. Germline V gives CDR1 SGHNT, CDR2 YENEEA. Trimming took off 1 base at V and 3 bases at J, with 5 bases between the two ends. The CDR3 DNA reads TGTGCCAGCAGCTTAGCTTTTACAGATACGCAGTATTTT. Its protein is CASSLAFTDTQYF.

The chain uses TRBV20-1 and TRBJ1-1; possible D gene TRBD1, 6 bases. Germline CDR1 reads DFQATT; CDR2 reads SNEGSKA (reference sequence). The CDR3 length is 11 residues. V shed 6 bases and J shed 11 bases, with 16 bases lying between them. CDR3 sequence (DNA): TGCAGTGCAAGACGGGGGGCGCGGGCTTTCTTT. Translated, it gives CSARRGARAFF.

The CDR3 coding sequence is TGTGCCAGTAGTATAAGGGCAGACTCCTACGAGCAGTACTTC. Amino acid sequence: CASSIRADSYEQYF. The J gene is TRBJ2-7, the V gene TRBV19; no reliable D call. Germline lookup yields CDR1 LNHDA and CDR2 SQIVND (reference sequence). V dropped 2 bases and J dropped 0 bases, with 8 bases sitting between them. This CDR3 is 14 amino acids long.

As DNA, the CDR3 is TGTGCCAGCAGTCCTAACTCGGGACTCCTGTATTTT. This gives the protein CASSPNSGLLYF. The J gene is TRBJ2-3, the V gene TRBV6-6; D is perhaps TRBD2 (6 bases). Germline-derived CDR1 and CDR2 are MNHNY and SVGAGI (reference sequence). V gave up 5 bases and J gave up 14 bases, with 17 bases separating them. The CDR3 has 12 residues.